Reported below is one TCR beta chain. Other DNA sequences from this sample encode an identical CDR3 as well. Some clones are missing from TCRdb's copy, which holds only in-frame ones; the method was immunoSEQ multiplex PCR. This repertoire shows some 320,000 clones, roughly 84% found once; its top ten account for 16%. This sample was taken from a study of shared clonotypes between healthy human individuals. Sample: memory CD8+ T cells sorted from blood. Noted subset: CD45RO+ cells pooled with CCR7-negative TemRA cells. The receptor comes from a man aged 18 to 30 in good health.

CDR3 sequence reads: CASSEGSYEQYF. CDR3 DNA sequence: TGTGCCAGCAGTGAGGGATCCTACGAGCAGTACTTC. The V gene is TRBV2, the J gene TRBJ2-7; the D is unclear. Germline V lookup: CDR1 SNHLY, CDR2 FYNNEI. The CDR3 totals 12 residues. The V gene lost 3 bases and the J gene lost 1 base, with 4 bases spanning the gap.